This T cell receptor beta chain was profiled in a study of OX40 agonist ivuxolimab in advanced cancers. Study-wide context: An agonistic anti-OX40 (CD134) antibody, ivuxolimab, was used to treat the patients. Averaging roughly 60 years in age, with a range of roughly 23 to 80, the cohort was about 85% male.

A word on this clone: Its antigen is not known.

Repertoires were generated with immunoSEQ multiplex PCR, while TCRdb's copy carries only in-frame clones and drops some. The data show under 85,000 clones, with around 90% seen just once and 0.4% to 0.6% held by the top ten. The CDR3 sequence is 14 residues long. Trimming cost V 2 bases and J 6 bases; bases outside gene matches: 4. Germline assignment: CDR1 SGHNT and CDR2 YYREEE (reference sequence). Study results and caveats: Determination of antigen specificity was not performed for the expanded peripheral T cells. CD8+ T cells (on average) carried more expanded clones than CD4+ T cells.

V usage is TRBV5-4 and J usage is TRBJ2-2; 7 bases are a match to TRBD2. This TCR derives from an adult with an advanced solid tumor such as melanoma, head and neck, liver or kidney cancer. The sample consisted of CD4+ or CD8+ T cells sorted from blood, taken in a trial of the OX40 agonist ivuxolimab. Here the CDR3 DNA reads TGTGCCAGCAGCTTTTGGGGAGGGGCCGGGGAGCTGTTTTTT. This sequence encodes CASSFWGGAGELFF.